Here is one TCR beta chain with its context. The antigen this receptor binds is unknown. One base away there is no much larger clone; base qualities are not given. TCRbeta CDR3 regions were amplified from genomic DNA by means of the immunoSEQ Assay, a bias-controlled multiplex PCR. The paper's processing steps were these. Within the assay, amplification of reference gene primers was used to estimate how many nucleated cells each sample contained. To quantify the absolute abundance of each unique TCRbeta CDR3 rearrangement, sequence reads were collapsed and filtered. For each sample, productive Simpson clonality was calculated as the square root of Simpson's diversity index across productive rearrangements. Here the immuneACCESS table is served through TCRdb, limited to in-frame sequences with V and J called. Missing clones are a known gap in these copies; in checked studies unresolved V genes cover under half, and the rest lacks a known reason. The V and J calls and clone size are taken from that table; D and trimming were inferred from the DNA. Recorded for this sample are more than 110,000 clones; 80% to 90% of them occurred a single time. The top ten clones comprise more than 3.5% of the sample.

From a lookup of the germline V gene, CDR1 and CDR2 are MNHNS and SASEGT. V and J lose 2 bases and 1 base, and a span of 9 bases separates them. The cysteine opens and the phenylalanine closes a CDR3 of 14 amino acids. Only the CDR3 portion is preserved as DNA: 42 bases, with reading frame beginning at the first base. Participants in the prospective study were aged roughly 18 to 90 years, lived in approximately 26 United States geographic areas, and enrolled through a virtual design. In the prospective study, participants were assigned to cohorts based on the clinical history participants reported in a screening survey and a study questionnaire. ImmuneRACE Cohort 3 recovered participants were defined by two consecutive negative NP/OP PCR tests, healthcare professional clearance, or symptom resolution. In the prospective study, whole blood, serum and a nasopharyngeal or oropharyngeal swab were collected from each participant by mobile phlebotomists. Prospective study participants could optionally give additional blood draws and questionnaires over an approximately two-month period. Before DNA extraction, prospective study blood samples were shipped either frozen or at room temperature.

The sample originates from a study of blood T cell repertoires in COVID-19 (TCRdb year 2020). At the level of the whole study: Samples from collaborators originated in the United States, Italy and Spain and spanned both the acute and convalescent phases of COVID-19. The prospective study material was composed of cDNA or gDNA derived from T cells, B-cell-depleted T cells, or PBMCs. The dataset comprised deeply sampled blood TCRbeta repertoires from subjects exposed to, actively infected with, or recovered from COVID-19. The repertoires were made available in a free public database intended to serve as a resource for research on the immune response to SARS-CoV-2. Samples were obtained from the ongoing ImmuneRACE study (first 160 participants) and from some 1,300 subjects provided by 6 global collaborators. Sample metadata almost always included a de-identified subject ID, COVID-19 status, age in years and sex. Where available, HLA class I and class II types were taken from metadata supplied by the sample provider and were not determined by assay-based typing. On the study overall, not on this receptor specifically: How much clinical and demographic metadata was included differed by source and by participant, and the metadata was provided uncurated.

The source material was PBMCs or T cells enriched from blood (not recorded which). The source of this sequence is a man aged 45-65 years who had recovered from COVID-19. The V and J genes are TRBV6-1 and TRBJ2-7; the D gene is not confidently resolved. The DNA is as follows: TGTGCCAGCAGTGAAATGGGCCCGTCCTACGAGCAGTACTTC. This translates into CASSEMGPSYEQYF.